Shown below are 6 T cell receptor beta chains from a single sample sequenced in a study of CD8+ T cells in alopecia areata. Investigators isolated RNA and reverse transcribed it into cDNA to act as the sequencing template. Profiled with immunoSEQ multiplex PCR; TCRdb holds only in-frame clones, not every one. The sample consists of over 150,000 clones, roughly three fifths of them appearing once. Sequencing was carried out using CD8+ T cells sorted from blood. These receptor sequences come from a human donor in good health.

J is TRBJ1-1 and V is TRBV19; D not certain. The CDR3 spans 11 residues. Trimming removed 6 bases at V and 8 bases at J, with 10 bases between. From germline, CDR1 is LNHDA and CDR2 SQIVND (reference sequence). For the CDR3, the DNA is TGTGCCAGTAGGGCGCGGGCAGAAGCTTTCTTT. Amino acids: CASRARAEAFF.

This clone was counted a few times. The J gene is TRBJ2-1, the V gene TRBV13; unclear D gene. The CDR3 sequence is 11 residues long. With 7 bases removed from V and 8 bases from J, the gap between germline ends came to 9 bases. Germline V gives CDR1 PRHDT, CDR2 FYEKMQ (reference sequence). CDR3 coding DNA: TGTGCCAGCACCCGAGAGCATGAGCAGTTCTTC. Its protein is CASTREHEQFF.

The V call is TRBV15, the J call TRBJ2-3; 8 bases are shared with TRBD2. The V gene's germline CDR1 is LNHNV and CDR2 YYDKDF (reference sequence). The CDR3 contains 15 residues. J was trimmed by 3 bases and V by 1 base; bases with no gene match: 3. The CDR3 DNA is TGTGCCACCAGCAGAGTTAGCGGGACTACAGATACGCAGTATTTT. Protein sequence: CATSRVSGTTDTQYF.

The gene calls are TRBV4-1 and TRBJ1-6; D is undetermined. The CDR3 has 13 amino acids. Deletions cut 0 bases from V and 10 bases from J, with 7 bases between. The V gene's germline CDR1 is MGHRA and CDR2 YSYEKL. In DNA, the CDR3 is TGCGCCAGCAGCCAAGATCCCCGGTCACCCCTCCACTTT. Protein sequence: CASSQDPRSPLHF.

The genes are TRBV15 and TRBJ2-5; D is uncertain. Germline V gives CDR1 LNHNV, CDR2 YYDKDF (reference sequence). The CDR3 has 14 amino acids. The V and J ends lost 1 base and 2 bases respectively, with 8 bases between them. CDR3 DNA sequence: TGTGCCACCAGCAGAGGGTCGGGTCAAGAGACCCAGTACTTC. It yields the protein CATSRGSGQETQYF.

V and J are TRBV4-1 and TRBJ1-4; D might be TRBD1 (5 bases). The CDR3 length is 14 residues. Germline V gene sequence: CDR1 MGHRA, CDR2 YSYEKL. V lost 2 bases and J 8 bases, leaving 12 bases between the germline ends. The CDR3 spells CASSQQNGGEKLFF. The CDR3 nucleotides are TGCGCCAGCAGCCAACAGAACGGGGGAGAAAAACTGTTTTTT.